The T cell receptor beta chain under discussion was sequenced for a study of T-cell memory formation after mild COVID-19. Study details: Most TCR clusters belonged to a single donor. Findings and caveats of the study: Still unconfirmed is whether the second-wave clones peaking on day 37 recognized SARS-CoV-2. The study found balanced CD4/CD8 in clones contracting day 15 to 85 and a CD4+ lean in later expanders.

TCRdb analysed the 5' RACE reads with MiXCR anew, one entry per CDR3 protein. The sample contains about 140,000 distinct CDR3 sequences, about 5.7% of which appear only once. Germline V CDR1 and CDR2: SGHTA, FQGNSA. CDR3 length: 15 amino acids. Trimming stripped 5 bases from V and 5 bases from J, with 18 bases between. In its sample, this clonotype was seen many times. The antigen is not known. The source of this sequence is an adult woman who had mild COVID-19 (a few samples of this study predate the infection). Cell type and time point are not known. The chain combines TRBV7-2 with TRBJ1-1; no definite D call. The sample consisted of PBMCs or a T cell subset sorted from them (not recorded which). CDR3 amino acids: CASSPQMRGTTEAFF. The CDR3 nucleotides read TGTGCCAGCAGCCCCCAAATGCGAGGAACTACTGAAGCTTTCTTT. Drawing the rest from reference TRBV7-2 and TRBJ1-1, the complete variable domain is GAGVSQSPSNKVTEKGKDVELRCDPISGHTALYWYRQSLGQGLEFLIYFQGNSAPDKSGLPSDRFSAERTGGSVSTLTIQRTQQEDSAVYLCASSPQMRGTTEAFFGQGTRLTVV.